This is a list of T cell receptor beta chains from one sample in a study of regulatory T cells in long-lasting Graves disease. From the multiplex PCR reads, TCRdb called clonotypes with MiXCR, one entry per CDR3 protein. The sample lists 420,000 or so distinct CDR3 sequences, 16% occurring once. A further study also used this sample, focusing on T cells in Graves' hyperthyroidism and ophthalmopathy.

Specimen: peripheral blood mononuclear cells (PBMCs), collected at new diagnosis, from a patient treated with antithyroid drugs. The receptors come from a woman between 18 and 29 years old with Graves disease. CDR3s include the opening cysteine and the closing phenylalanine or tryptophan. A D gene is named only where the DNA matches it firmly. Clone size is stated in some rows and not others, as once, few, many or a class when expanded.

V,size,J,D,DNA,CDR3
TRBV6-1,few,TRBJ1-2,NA,TGTGCCAGCAGAAAATCAGGTGGCTATGGCTACACCTTC,CASRKSGGYGYTF
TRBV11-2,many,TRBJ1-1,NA,TGTGCCAGCAGCCCACTCGTAAGGACTGAAGCTTTCTTT,CASSPLVRTEAFF
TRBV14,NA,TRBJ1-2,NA,TGTGCCAGCAGCTTAAGGATTAACTATGGCTACACCTTC,CASSLRINYGYTF
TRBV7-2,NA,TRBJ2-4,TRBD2,TGTGCCAGCAGCTTAGAGTTTACGGGAGGCAGTATTCTAGCCAAAAACATTCAGTACTTC,CASSLEFTGGSILAKNIQYF
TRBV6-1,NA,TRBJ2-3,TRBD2,TGTGCCAGCAGCGGGACTAGCGGGCGCACAGATACGCAGTATTTT,CASSGTSGRTDTQYF
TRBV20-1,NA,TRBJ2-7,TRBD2,TGCAGTGCTAGAGAAGCTAGCGGCAACGAGCAGTACTTC,CSAREASGNEQYF
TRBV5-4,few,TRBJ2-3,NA,TGTGCCAGCAGTCGCGGGCTAGATACGCAGTATTTT,CASSRGLDTQYF
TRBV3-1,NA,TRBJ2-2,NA,TGTGCCAGCAGCCCACAGGGTATAGGCGGGGAGCTGTTTTTT,CASSPQGIGGELFF
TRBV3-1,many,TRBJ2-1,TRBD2,TGTGCCAGCAGCCAACGCGGGAGAGGGAATGAGCAGTTCTTC,CASSQRGRGNEQFF
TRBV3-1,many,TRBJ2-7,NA,TGTGCCAGCAGCCAAGATGAAGGGACTGCCACCTACGAGCAGTACTTC,CASSQDEGTATYEQYF
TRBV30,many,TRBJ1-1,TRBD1,TGTGCCTGGGCCGGGACAGCACGACCCTTGACTGAAGCTTTCTTT,CAWAGTARPLTEAFF
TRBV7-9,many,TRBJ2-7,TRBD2,TGTGCCAGCAGCCTAGGGACTAGCGGGAAGGCTCTCGAGCAGTACTTC,CASSLGTSGKALEQYF
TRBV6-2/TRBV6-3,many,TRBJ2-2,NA,TGTGCCAGCAGTTACTTAGCGGAGACCGGGGAGCTGTTTTTT,CASSYLAETGELFF
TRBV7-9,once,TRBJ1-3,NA,TGTGCCAGCAGCTTTCAGGCCTCTGGAAACACCATATATTTT,CASSFQASGNTIYF
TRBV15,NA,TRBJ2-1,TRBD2,TGTGCCACCAGCGAGGGCCCTAGCGGGAAATACAATGAGCAGTTCTTC,CATSEGPSGKYNEQFF
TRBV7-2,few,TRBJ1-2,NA,TGTGCCAGCAGCCCCCGGGCCCGGGACCCCTATGGCTACACCTTC,CASSPRARDPYGYTF
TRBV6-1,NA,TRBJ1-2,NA,TGTGCCAGCAGTGCCCGGACGCTGGAAGGCTATGGCTACACCTTC,CASSARTLEGYGYTF
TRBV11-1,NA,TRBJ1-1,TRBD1,TGTGCCAGCAGCCCAGAAGTCCCAGGGGGCTTAAACACTGAAGCTTTCTTT,CASSPEVPGGLNTEAFF
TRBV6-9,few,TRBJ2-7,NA,TGTGCCAGCAGTTACCCGACTCGGGGGAGACTGGAGTACGAGCAGTACTTC,CASSYPTRGRLEYEQYF
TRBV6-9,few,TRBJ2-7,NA,TGTGCCAGCAGTTACGTTGCCTACGAGCAGTACTTC,CASSYVAYEQYF
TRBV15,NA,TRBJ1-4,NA,TGTGCCACCAGCAGAGTACTTGCTAATGAAAAACTGTTTTTT,CATSRVLANEKLFF
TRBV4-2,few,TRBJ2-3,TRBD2,TGTGCCAGCAGCCAAGGGAACCTAGCGGGAGGGACAGATACGCAGTATTTT,CASSQGNLAGGTDTQYF
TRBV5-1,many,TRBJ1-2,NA,TGCGCCAGCAGCTTGGAAGGGAACCATGGCTACACCTTC,CASSLEGNHGYTF
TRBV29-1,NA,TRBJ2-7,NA,TGCAGCATTGAAGATGGCGCTAGCGCCTTCTACGAGCAGTACTTC,CSIEDGASAFYEQYF
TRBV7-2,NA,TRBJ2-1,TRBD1,TGTGCCAGCAGCTTCCAACAACAGGGGGAGCAGTTCTTC,CASSFQQQGEQFF
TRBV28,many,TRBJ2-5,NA,TGTGCCAGCCAGGGGCGGTTGGGGCAAGAGACCCAGTACTTC,CASQGRLGQETQYF
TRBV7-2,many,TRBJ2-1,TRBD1,TGTGCCAGCAGCTTTGACAGGGACCCCTACAATGAGCAGTTCTTC,CASSFDRDPYNEQFF
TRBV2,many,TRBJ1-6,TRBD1,TGTGCCAGCGCAACGGGGGGACAGCATAATTCACCCCTCCACTTT,CASATGGQHNSPLHF
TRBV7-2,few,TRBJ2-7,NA,TGTGCCAGCGGAGGTAGCGGTTTTTACGAGCAGTACTTC,CASGGSGFYEQYF
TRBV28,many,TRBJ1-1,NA,TGTGCCAGCAGTCCACATGGCCGAGAAGCTTTCTTT,CASSPHGREAFF
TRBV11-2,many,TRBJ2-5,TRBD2,TGTGCCAGCAGCCCAAGACTAGCGGGAGATGAGACCCAGTACTTC,CASSPRLAGDETQYF
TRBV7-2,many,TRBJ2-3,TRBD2,TGTGCCAGCAGCCCAGGACTAGCGGGAGTGGTCACAGATACGCAGTATTTT,CASSPGLAGVVTDTQYF
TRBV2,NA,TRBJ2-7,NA,TGTGCCAGCAGTCTCACGGGACCTTACTACGAGCAGTACTTC,CASSLTGPYYEQYF
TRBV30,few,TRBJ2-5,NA,TGTGCCTGGAGTGTAGGGGGGGACCAAGAGACCCAGTACTTC,CAWSVGGDQETQYF
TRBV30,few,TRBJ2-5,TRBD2,TGTGCCTGGAGTGCAAGAACGTACCGGACTAGCGGGAGGCCCCAAGAGACCCAGTACTTC,CAWSARTYRTSGRPQETQYF
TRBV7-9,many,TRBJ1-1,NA,TGTGCCAGCAGCTTAGAAGGCATGAACACTGAAGCTTTCTTT,CASSLEGMNTEAFF
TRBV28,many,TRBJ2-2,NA,TGTGCCAGCAGTTTTCGGCTAGCGCTCACCGGGGAGCTGTTTTTT,CASSFRLALTGELFF
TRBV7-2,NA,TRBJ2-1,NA,TGTGCCAGCAGCCATACATGGGGCTCCTACAATGAGCAGTTCTTC,CASSHTWGSYNEQFF
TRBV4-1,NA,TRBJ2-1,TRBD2,TGCGCCAGCAGCCAAGGGGGACTAGCGGCCCAATACAATGAGCAGTTCTTC,CASSQGGLAAQYNEQFF
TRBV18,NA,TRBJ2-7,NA,TGTGCCAGCTCACCACCGCCGTTCCCCCAAAACGAGGAGCAGTACTTC,CASSPPPFPQNEEQYF
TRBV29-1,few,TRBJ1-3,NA,TGCAGCGTCGGACAAGATGGGATACCTGGAAACACCATATATTTT,CSVGQDGIPGNTIYF
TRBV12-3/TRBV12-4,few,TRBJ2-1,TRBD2,TGTGCCAGCAGTTTCGGGACTAGCAGGAGAAATGAGCAGTTCTTC,CASSFGTSRRNEQFF
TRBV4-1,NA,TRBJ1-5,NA,TGCGCCAGCAGCCAATGGGCAGCCAATCAGCCCCAGCATTTT,CASSQWAANQPQHF
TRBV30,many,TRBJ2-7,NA,TGTGCCTGGAGTGTAGGGGGACACACCTACGAGCAGTACTTC,CAWSVGGHTYEQYF
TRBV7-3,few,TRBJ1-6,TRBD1,TGTGCCAGCAGCTTAATCGCAGGGGGTCAATCACCCCTCCACTTT,CASSLIAGGQSPLHF
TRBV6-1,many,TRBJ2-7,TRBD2,TGTGCCAGCAGTCCCGCGGGAGGGGCGGTCGGCTACGAGCAGTACTTC,CASSPAGGAVGYEQYF
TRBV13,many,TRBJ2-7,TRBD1,TGTGCCAGCAGCCAGAAAGGACAGGGACGCTACGAGCAGTACTTC,CASSQKGQGRYEQYF
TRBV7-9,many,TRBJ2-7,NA,TGTGCCAGCAGCATCGACCGAACGCAGTACTTC,CASSIDRTQYF
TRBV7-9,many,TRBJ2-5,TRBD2,TGTGCCAGCAGCCCTAGTACCCGGACTAGCGGGAGAGACGAGACCCAGTACTTC,CASSPSTRTSGRDETQYF
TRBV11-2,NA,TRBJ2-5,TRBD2,TGTGCCAGCAGCTTAGGGACTAGCGGGACCAACCAAGAGACCCAGTACTTC,CASSLGTSGTNQETQYF
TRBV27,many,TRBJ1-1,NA,TGTGCCAGCAGTTTAGAGTTCGTGGGGGGGAACACTGAAGCTTTCTTT,CASSLEFVGGNTEAFF
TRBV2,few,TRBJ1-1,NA,TGTGCCAGCACAACCACAGCGGGTGGCACTGAAGCTTTCTTT,CASTTTAGGTEAFF
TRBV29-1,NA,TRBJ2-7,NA,TGCAGCGTTGAAGAGTGGGGTAGCGGCTACGAGCAGTACTTC,CSVEEWGSGYEQYF
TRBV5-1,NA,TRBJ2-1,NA,TGCGCCAGCAACCTAGCGAGAGGAGCTTTGGATGAGCAGTTCTTC,CASNLARGALDEQFF
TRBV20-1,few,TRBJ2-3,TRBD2,TGCAGTGCTAGGCTGCGGGACTACCGCTCAGATACGCAGTATTTT,CSARLRDYRSDTQYF
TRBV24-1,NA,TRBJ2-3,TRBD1,TGTGCCACCAGTGATTATGGGACAGGGTCCGATACGCAGTATTTT,CATSDYGTGSDTQYF
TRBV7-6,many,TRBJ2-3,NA,TGTGCCAGCAGCTTAGCCCCAGGTCCTACAGATACGCAGTATTTT,CASSLAPGPTDTQYF
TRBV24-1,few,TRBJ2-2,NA,TGTGCCACCAGTGATATGGGAACAACAAACACCGGGGAGCTGTTTTTT,CATSDMGTTNTGELFF
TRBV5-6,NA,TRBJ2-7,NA,TGTGCCAGCAGCTTGTTTGCAGGGTCGGGCGAGCAGTACTTC,CASSLFAGSGEQYF
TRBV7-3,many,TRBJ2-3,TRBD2,TGTGCCAGCAGCCAAAGTAGCGGGAGTGGTGCAGATACGCAGTATTTT,CASSQSSGSGADTQYF